The 5 T cell receptor beta chains below were found in one sample sequenced in a study of cytomegalovirus exposure and HLA in healthy donors. 60 Vbeta and 13 Jbeta primers were used in PCR. Clones were sequenced by immunoSEQ multiplex PCR, and TCRdb holds only the in-frame ones, with some missing. The sample includes roughly 70,000 clones, around three quarters of them seen just once. The sample comprised PBMCs. Every receptor here comes from a man between 50 and 59 years old in good health and CMV-seronegative.

V and J are TRBV9 and TRBJ2-6, with unresolved D. The CDR3 consists of 15 residues. V dropped 4 bases and J dropped 0 bases, with 8 bases sitting between them. Germline V gene data show CDR1 as SGDLS and CDR2 as YYNGEE. This CDR3 reads CASSKQSSGANVLTF. Here the CDR3 DNA reads TGTGCCAGCAGCAAACAGAGCTCTGGGGCCAACGTCCTGACTTTC.

The chain combines TRBV11-3 with TRBJ2-4, with 8 bases identical to TRBD1. The germline V gene encodes CDR1 SGHNT and CDR2 YENEEA. There are 16 residues in the CDR3. V gave up 5 bases and J gave up 1 base; unmatched junction bases: 7. This CDR3 reads CASSALDREAKNIQYF. CDR3 bases: TGTGCCAGCAGCGCCTTGGACAGGGAGGCCAAAAACATTCAGTACTTC.

This clone occurred a few times. The chain has TRBV19 and TRBJ1-1; 7 bases fit TRBD1. Germline-derived CDR1 and CDR2 are LNHDA and SQIVND (reference sequence). CDR3 length: 14 residues. The V and J ends lost 6 bases and 1 base, in that order; junction bases with no gene match: 5. This CDR3 reads CASSPTGWNTEAFF. DNA of the CDR3: TGTGCCAGTAGCCCGACAGGGTGGAACACTGAAGCTTTCTTT.

The gene calls are TRBV6-1 and TRBJ1-1, with D perhaps TRBD1 (5 bases). This CDR3 region has 13 residues. The germline CDR1 and CDR2 sequences are MNHNS and SASEGT. V gave up 4 bases and J gave up 5 bases, with 11 bases separating them. The CDR3 region is CASSGGARTEAFF. DNA of the CDR3: TGTGCCAGCAGTGGGGGCGCGAGGACTGAAGCTTTCTTT.

The chain carries TRBV2 and TRBJ2-2, with 9 bases lining up with TRBD2. V was clipped by 9 bases and J by 2 bases; unmatched bases: 4. The germline V gene has CDR1 SNHLY and CDR2 FYNNEI. The CDR3 has 14 residues. CDR3 coding DNA: TGTGCCAGTCTACTAGCGGGCAACACCGGGGAGCTGTTTTTT. Amino acid sequence: CASLLAGNTGELFF.